The rows below give T cell receptor beta chains drawn from one sample of a study of patients and donors after allogeneic stem cell transplantation. TCRdb re-called the RT-PCR reads through MiXCR, storing one row per CDR3 protein. The data contain roughly 180,000 distinct CDR3 sequences, around two fifths of them singletons. The sequenced material came from blood, either unsorted or a sorted T cell fraction (not recorded which). These receptors were obtained from a human donor who was either an allogeneic HSCT recipient or a stem cell or donor lymphocyte infusion donor (not recorded which). It is not recorded whose cells these are; they may come from a transplant donor. Both conserved end residues are part of each CDR3. D genes are given only for firm matches. Only part of the rows carry a size: once, few, many, or a class if the clone is expanded.

V: TRBV6-6; D: TRBD1; size: .; length: 15; J: TRBJ1-1; CDR3: CASNTGTGKNTEAFF; DNA: TGTGCCAGCAATACCGGGACAGGGAAGAACACTGAAGCTTTCTTT
V: TRBV13; D: .; size: .; length: 13; J: TRBJ1-5; CDR3: CASSEGRNQPQHF; DNA: TGTGCCAGCAGCGAAGGCAGAAATCAGCCCCAGCATTTT
V: TRBV12-3/TRBV12-4; D: .; size: few; length: 17; J: TRBJ1-1; CDR3: CASNTRGGLGMNTEAFF; DNA: TGTGCCAGCAATACCCGGGGGGGGCTGGGCATGAACACTGAAGCTTTCTTT
V: TRBV7-8; D: .; size: few; length: 14; J: TRBJ1-4; CDR3: CASSLETENEKLFF; DNA: TGTGCCAGCAGCTTAGAGACAGAGAATGAAAAACTGTTTTTT
V: TRBV5-1; D: .; size: .; length: 16; J: TRBJ1-1; CDR3: CASSFVPGTVNTEAFF; DNA: TGCGCCAGCAGCTTCGTCCCCGGGACTGTGAACACTGAAGCTTTCTTT
V: TRBV20-1; D: .; size: .; length: 13; J: TRBJ2-1; CDR3: CSARDPPLNEQFF; DNA: TGCAGTGCTAGAGATCCCCCCTTGAATGAGCAGTTCTTC
V: TRBV29-1; D: TRBD2; size: many; length: 13; J: TRBJ2-7; CDR3: CSVTASGSYEQYF; DNA: TGCAGCGTTACGGCTAGCGGGAGCTACGAGCAGTACTTC
V: TRBV4-2; D: TRBD2; size: .; length: 16; J: TRBJ2-1; CDR3: CASSQETSGSWNEQFF; DNA: TGTGCCAGCAGCCAGGAGACTAGCGGGAGTTGGAATGAGCAGTTCTTC
V: TRBV5-1; D: .; size: many; length: 13; J: TRBJ1-5; CDR3: CASSLAGNQPQHF; DNA: TGTGCCAGCAGTTTAGCCGGTAATCAGCCCCAGCATTTT
V: TRBV21-1; D: .; size: .; length: 18; J: TRBJ2-1; CDR3: CASSKGPIAGGEANEQFF; DNA: TGTGCCAGCAGCAAAGGCCCCATAGCGGGAGGGGAGGCGAATGAGCAGTTCTTC
V: TRBV28; D: .; size: few; length: 15; J: TRBJ1-6; CDR3: CASSLMGGGSSPLHF; DNA: TGTGCCAGCAGTTTAATGGGTGGGGGGAGTTCACCCCTCCACTTT
V: TRBV18; D: TRBD1; size: few; length: 17; J: TRBJ1-1; CDR3: CASSPLPGQGTNTEAFF; DNA: TGTGCCAGCTCACCACTACCGGGACAGGGTACGAACACTGAAGCTTTCTTT
V: TRBV7-2; D: .; size: few; length: 15; J: TRBJ2-5; CDR3: CASSLVPGVGETQYF; DNA: TGTGCCAGCAGCTTAGTACCAGGGGTGGGAGAGACCCAGTACTTC
V: TRBV4-3; D: .; size: few; length: 17; J: TRBJ1-1; CDR3: CASSQFPYRTVTPGAFF; DNA: TGCGCCAGCAGCCAATTCCCCTACAGGACAGTCACCCCGGGAGCTTTCTTT
V: TRBV11-3; D: .; size: .; length: 14; J: TRBJ1-1; CDR3: CASSNGRLNTEAFF; DNA: TGTGCCAGCAGCAATGGACGGTTGAACACTGAAGCTTTCTTT
V: TRBV29-1; D: .; size: few; length: 13; J: TRBJ1-1; CDR3: CSVEDVRNTEAFF; DNA: TGCAGCGTTGAAGATGTCAGGAACACTGAAGCTTTCTTT
V: TRBV12-3/TRBV12-4; D: .; size: few; length: 14; J: TRBJ1-2; CDR3: CASSLPSSAYGYTF; DNA: TGTGCCAGCAGTTTACCCTCAAGTGCTTATGGCTACACCTTC
V: TRBV4-1; D: TRBD2; size: few; length: 14; J: TRBJ2-3; CDR3: CASSQAGEGDTQYF; DNA: TGCGCCAGCAGCCAAGCCGGGGAGGGGGATACGCAGTATTTT
V: TRBV12-3/TRBV12-4; D: .; size: few; length: 14; J: TRBJ2-7; CDR3: CASSPLRGTYEQYF; DNA: TGTGCCAGCAGTCCCCTACGGGGGACCTACGAGCAGTACTTC
V: TRBV6-5; D: TRBD2; size: few; length: 16; J: TRBJ2-1; CDR3: CASSYSAGDSYNEQFF; DNA: TGTGCCAGCAGTTACTCAGCGGGGGATTCCTACAATGAGCAGTTCTTC